These T cell receptor beta chains were read from a single sample in a study of CD8 T cells in ankylosing spondylitis. Via MiXCR, TCRdb re-called the 5' RACE reads, giving one row per CDR3 protein. The sample lists tens of thousands of distinct CDR3 sequences; around a tenth were seen once. Sequenced input: blood, either unsorted or a sorted T cell fraction (not recorded which). The source of these receptors is a male donor with ankylosing spondylitis or in good health (not recorded which). Each CDR3 is given with its conserved first and last residue. Each record gives: CDR3 length, J gene, D gene, clone size, V gene, CDR3 DNA, CDR3 protein. D genes are given only for firm matches. Only part of the rows carry a size: once, few, many, or a class if the clone is expanded.

cdr3_length: 13
j_call: TRBJ1-4
d_call: NA
clone_size: many
v_call: TRBV6-1
cdr3_nt: TGTGCCAGCATGGCCCCTGGGACTGAAAAACTGTTTTTT
cdr3_aa: CASMAPGTEKLFF

cdr3_length: 15
j_call: TRBJ1-4
d_call: NA
clone_size: once
v_call: TRBV20-1
cdr3_nt: TGCAGTGCCGCGACGGGCAATTCTTTTAATGAAAAACTGTTTTTT
cdr3_aa: CSAATGNSFNEKLFF

cdr3_length: 16
j_call: TRBJ2-1
d_call: NA
clone_size: NA
v_call: TRBV15
cdr3_nt: TGTGCCACCAGCAGAGAGTGGGGGGGGCGAAACAATGAGCAGTTCTTC
cdr3_aa: CATSREWGGRNNEQFF

cdr3_length: 14
j_call: TRBJ1-2
d_call: NA
clone_size: NA
v_call: TRBV29-1
cdr3_nt: TGCAGCGTTGCGGGCATAGAAGCTAACTATGGCTACACCTTC
cdr3_aa: CSVAGIEANYGYTF

cdr3_length: 16
j_call: TRBJ2-4
d_call: NA
clone_size: many
v_call: TRBV7-2
cdr3_nt: TGTGCCAGCAGCTTAGTGTGGGGGGTCTCCAAAAACATTCAGTACTTC
cdr3_aa: CASSLVWGVSKNIQYF

cdr3_length: 15
j_call: TRBJ2-3
d_call: TRBD1
clone_size: many
v_call: TRBV5-1
cdr3_nt: TGCGCCAGCAGGTGGGGGACAGGGAAAGGAGATACGCAGTATTTT
cdr3_aa: CASRWGTGKGDTQYF

cdr3_length: 15
j_call: TRBJ2-5
d_call: NA
clone_size: few
v_call: TRBV9
cdr3_nt: TGTGCCAGCAGCTCTCAAGCGGCGGGACAAGAGACCCAGTACTTC
cdr3_aa: CASSSQAAGQETQYF

cdr3_length: 15
j_call: TRBJ2-1
d_call: TRBD2
clone_size: NA
v_call: TRBV5-6
cdr3_nt: TGTGCCAGCAGCTTACCCAGCGGGACCTACAATGAGCAGTTCTTC
cdr3_aa: CASSLPSGTYNEQFF

cdr3_length: 15
j_call: TRBJ2-5
d_call: TRBD1
clone_size: many
v_call: TRBV7-2
cdr3_nt: TGTGCCACCACCCCGGACAGGGCGAAACAAGAGACCCAGTACTTC
cdr3_aa: CATTPDRAKQETQYF

cdr3_length: 15
j_call: TRBJ2-2
d_call: TRBD2
clone_size: many
v_call: TRBV11-2
cdr3_nt: TGTGCCAGCAGCTCCAGACTAGCCCAAACCGGGGAGCTGTTTTTT
cdr3_aa: CASSSRLAQTGELFF

cdr3_length: 16
j_call: TRBJ2-2
d_call: NA
clone_size: many
v_call: TRBV12-3/TRBV12-4
cdr3_nt: TGTGCCAGCTCTCCCGCCGCCAGGGCAAACACCGGGGAGCTGTTTTTT
cdr3_aa: CASSPAARANTGELFF

cdr3_length: 14
j_call: TRBJ2-5
d_call: NA
clone_size: many
v_call: TRBV12-3/TRBV12-4
cdr3_nt: TGTGCCAGCAGTTATCTACCCAGCAGGGAGACCCAGTACTTC
cdr3_aa: CASSYLPSRETQYF

cdr3_length: 15
j_call: TRBJ2-7
d_call: NA
clone_size: few
v_call: TRBV29-1
cdr3_nt: TGCAGCGTTGAAGGAGGAGGATCTGGAGTCTACGAGCAGTACTTC
cdr3_aa: CSVEGGGSGVYEQYF

cdr3_length: 15
j_call: TRBJ2-1
d_call: NA
clone_size: many
v_call: TRBV12-3/TRBV12-4
cdr3_nt: TGTGCCAGCAGTGCCCTAGAATCCCGTTCCAATGAGCAGTTCTTC
cdr3_aa: CASSALESRSNEQFF

cdr3_length: 20
j_call: TRBJ2-1
d_call: TRBD1
clone_size: NA
v_call: TRBV4-3
cdr3_nt: TGCGCCAGCAGCCACCCGAGGGGTAGCACCGGGACAGGGAGCTACAATGAGCAGTTCTTC
cdr3_aa: CASSHPRGSTGTGSYNEQFF

cdr3_length: 16
j_call: TRBJ2-3
d_call: NA
clone_size: many
v_call: TRBV4-1
cdr3_nt: TGCGCCAGCAGCCAAGATCGGGTAGGGGCCGGCGGTACGCAGTATTTT
cdr3_aa: CASSQDRVGAGGTQYF

cdr3_length: 16
j_call: TRBJ2-3
d_call: NA
clone_size: many
v_call: TRBV13
cdr3_nt: TGTGCCAGCACCCCGCGGCTCGGGAGTAGCGGAGATACGCAGTATTTT
cdr3_aa: CASTPRLGSSGDTQYF

cdr3_length: 17
j_call: TRBJ2-1
d_call: NA
clone_size: many
v_call: TRBV28
cdr3_nt: TGTGCCAGCAGTTCCACATCTCCCGGATTGGGGTACAATGAGCAGTTCTTC
cdr3_aa: CASSSTSPGLGYNEQFF

cdr3_length: 16
j_call: TRBJ1-5
d_call: TRBD1
clone_size: many
v_call: TRBV20-1
cdr3_nt: TGCAGTGCTCCCGGAGGCGGGACAGGGGGCAATCAGCCCCAGCATTTT
cdr3_aa: CSAPGGGTGGNQPQHF

cdr3_length: 15
j_call: TRBJ2-1
d_call: TRBD2
clone_size: NA
v_call: TRBV2
cdr3_nt: TGTGCCAGCAGGGCCACTAGCGGGATGTTCGGCGAGCAGTTCTTC
cdr3_aa: CASRATSGMFGEQFF

cdr3_length: 15
j_call: TRBJ2-5
d_call: NA
clone_size: many
v_call: TRBV10-3
cdr3_nt: TGTGCCATCAGTGAGTCGAGTGGACGCCAAGAGACCCAGTACTTC
cdr3_aa: CAISESSGRQETQYF

cdr3_length: 16
j_call: TRBJ2-3
d_call: NA
clone_size: many
v_call: TRBV7-2
cdr3_nt: TGTGCCAGCAGCTTAGAGGGCAGCACTTACACAGATACGCAGTATTTT
cdr3_aa: CASSLEGSTYTDTQYF

cdr3_length: 15
j_call: TRBJ2-4
d_call: NA
clone_size: NA
v_call: TRBV2
cdr3_nt: TGTGCCAGCAGTGAGAGGCAGAGTTCTTGGGACATTCAGTACTTC
cdr3_aa: CASSERQSSWDIQYF

cdr3_length: 16
j_call: TRBJ2-1
d_call: NA
clone_size: many
v_call: TRBV3-1
cdr3_nt: TGTGCCAGCAGCCCCCAGTTCGGGGGACCAAGCAATGAGCAGTTCTTC
cdr3_aa: CASSPQFGGPSNEQFF

cdr3_length: 12
j_call: TRBJ2-7
d_call: NA
clone_size: many
v_call: TRBV5-4
cdr3_nt: TGTGCCAGCAGCGTGGGGTCCTACGAGCAGTACTTC
cdr3_aa: CASSVGSYEQYF

cdr3_length: 14
j_call: TRBJ2-5
d_call: NA
clone_size: few
v_call: TRBV7-7
cdr3_nt: TGTGCTAGCACCAACCTGGCCTTTCAAGAGACCCAGTACTTC
cdr3_aa: CASTNLAFQETQYF

cdr3_length: 16
j_call: TRBJ2-3
d_call: TRBD2
clone_size: many
v_call: TRBV20-1
cdr3_nt: TGCAGTGCTAGACCCAGACTAGCCGCCCGCACAGATACGCAGTATTTT
cdr3_aa: CSARPRLAARTDTQYF

cdr3_length: 15
j_call: TRBJ2-7
d_call: NA
clone_size: NA
v_call: TRBV18
cdr3_nt: TGTGCCAGCTCACCAAAGGAGGACACGGACTACGAGCAGTACTTC
cdr3_aa: CASSPKEDTDYEQYF

cdr3_length: 13
j_call: TRBJ2-5
d_call: NA
clone_size: medium-sized
v_call: TRBV7-8
cdr3_nt: TGTGCCAGCGCTCCTAGCGCCCAAGAGACCCAGTACTTC
cdr3_aa: CASAPSAQETQYF

cdr3_length: 13
j_call: TRBJ1-2
d_call: NA
clone_size: many
v_call: TRBV29-1
cdr3_nt: TGCAGCGTTGGCCCTGACAGAAACTATGGCTACACCTTC
cdr3_aa: CSVGPDRNYGYTF

cdr3_length: 16
j_call: TRBJ2-1
d_call: NA
clone_size: many
v_call: TRBV5-5
cdr3_nt: TGTGCCAGCAGCTTGGACATAGAGAGCTCCTACAATGAGCAGTTCTTC
cdr3_aa: CASSLDIESSYNEQFF

cdr3_length: 13
j_call: TRBJ1-4
d_call: NA
clone_size: NA
v_call: TRBV19
cdr3_nt: TGTGCCAGTTGGGACCCAACTAATGAAAAACTGTTTTTT
cdr3_aa: CASWDPTNEKLFF

cdr3_length: 13
j_call: TRBJ2-7
d_call: TRBD2
clone_size: NA
v_call: TRBV20-1
cdr3_nt: TGCAGTGCTTGGGGGGAGGGCCCCTACGAGCAGTACTTC
cdr3_aa: CSAWGEGPYEQYF

cdr3_length: 13
j_call: TRBJ1-1
d_call: NA
clone_size: many
v_call: TRBV29-1
cdr3_nt: TGCAGCGTCACAGTGAGGATATACACTGAAGCTTTCTTT
cdr3_aa: CSVTVRIYTEAFF

cdr3_length: 16
j_call: TRBJ2-1
d_call: TRBD2
clone_size: many
v_call: TRBV20-1
cdr3_nt: TGCAGTGCTAGAACCAGCGGGAGCCACACACTGAACCAGCAGTTCTTC
cdr3_aa: CSARTSGSHTLNQQFF

cdr3_length: 13
j_call: TRBJ2-1
d_call: NA
clone_size: NA
v_call: TRBV27
cdr3_nt: TGTGCCAGCACGACAGGCCACGACAATGAGCAGTTCTTC
cdr3_aa: CASTTGHDNEQFF

cdr3_length: 14
j_call: TRBJ2-2
d_call: NA
clone_size: many
v_call: TRBV5-1
cdr3_nt: TGCGCCAGCAGCGATAGCGGAAGCACCGGGGAGCTGTTTTTT
cdr3_aa: CASSDSGSTGELFF

cdr3_length: 13
j_call: TRBJ2-7
d_call: TRBD1
clone_size: many
v_call: TRBV20-1
cdr3_nt: TGCAGTGCTCGAACGGGACAGGGCGACGAGCAGTACTTC
cdr3_aa: CSARTGQGDEQYF

cdr3_length: 13
j_call: TRBJ2-7
d_call: TRBD2
clone_size: few
v_call: TRBV20-1
cdr3_nt: TGCAGTGCCCATACTAGCGGGATGTACGAGCAGTACTTC
cdr3_aa: CSAHTSGMYEQYF

cdr3_length: 17
j_call: TRBJ2-1
d_call: NA
clone_size: many
v_call: TRBV3-1
cdr3_nt: TGTGCCAGCAGCCAAGATCTAGGTCCGACTAGGGTCTATGAGCAGTTCTTC
cdr3_aa: CASSQDLGPTRVYEQFF

cdr3_length: 14
j_call: TRBJ2-7
d_call: TRBD2
clone_size: NA
v_call: TRBV10-3
cdr3_nt: TGTGCCATCAGCAGTAGCGGGAGCTCCTACGAGCAGTACTTC
cdr3_aa: CAISSSGSSYEQYF

cdr3_length: 17
j_call: TRBJ2-2
d_call: NA
clone_size: many
v_call: TRBV4-3
cdr3_nt: NA
cdr3_aa: CASSLGTSGNTGELFFF

cdr3_length: 15
j_call: TRBJ2-2
d_call: NA
clone_size: many
v_call: TRBV6-1
cdr3_nt: TGTGCCAGCAGCCAAATGACAGGGAACACCGGGGAGCTGTTTTTT
cdr3_aa: CASSQMTGNTGELFF

cdr3_length: 13
j_call: TRBJ1-2
d_call: NA
clone_size: many
v_call: TRBV2
cdr3_nt: TGTGCCAGCAGTCCAAGTCCCTTCGGGGGCTACACCTTC
cdr3_aa: CASSPSPFGGYTF

cdr3_length: 17
j_call: TRBJ2-1
d_call: NA
clone_size: NA
v_call: TRBV7-6
cdr3_nt: TGTGCCAGCAGCACCTTAGCGGAGACAAGCTCCTACAATGAGCAGTTCTTC
cdr3_aa: CASSTLAETSSYNEQFF

cdr3_length: 13
j_call: TRBJ2-2
d_call: NA
clone_size: many
v_call: TRBV24-1
cdr3_nt: TGTGCCACCAGTGAACTATTCACCGGGGAGCTGTTTTTT
cdr3_aa: CATSELFTGELFF

cdr3_length: 13
j_call: TRBJ2-7
d_call: NA
clone_size: many
v_call: TRBV10-3
cdr3_nt: TGTGCCATCAGTGATCCCCTAAATTACGAGCAGTACTTC
cdr3_aa: CAISDPLNYEQYF

cdr3_length: 15
j_call: TRBJ2-1
d_call: NA
clone_size: many
v_call: TRBV5-6
cdr3_nt: TGTGCCAGCAGTCCAAGGGGTAACTCCTACAATGAGCAGTTCTTC
cdr3_aa: CASSPRGNSYNEQFF

cdr3_length: 16
j_call: TRBJ1-5
d_call: NA
clone_size: many
v_call: TRBV20-1
cdr3_nt: TGCAGTGCTAGAGACTCAAGGGGTGGGAGCAATCAGCCCCAGCATTTT
cdr3_aa: CSARDSRGGSNQPQHF

cdr3_length: 16
j_call: TRBJ2-3
d_call: NA
clone_size: few
v_call: TRBV15
cdr3_nt: TGTGCCACCAGCAGAGATTTCGGACAGTTCACAGATACGCAGTATTTT
cdr3_aa: CATSRDFGQFTDTQYF

cdr3_length: 11
j_call: TRBJ1-1
d_call: TRBD1
clone_size: many
v_call: TRBV29-1
cdr3_nt: TGCAGCGCGCGTAGGGACAGGGAGCCTTTCTTT
cdr3_aa: CSARRDREPFF

cdr3_length: 13
j_call: TRBJ2-5
d_call: NA
clone_size: many
v_call: TRBV5-6
cdr3_nt: TGTGCCAGCAGCTTGGTCCTCAAAGAGACCCAGTACTTC
cdr3_aa: CASSLVLKETQYF

cdr3_length: 14
j_call: TRBJ2-5
d_call: NA
clone_size: many
v_call: TRBV20-1
cdr3_nt: TGCAGTGCTAGAGTTACTACAAAACAAGAGACCCAGTACTTC
cdr3_aa: CSARVTTKQETQYF